Each of the 32 T cell receptor beta chains below was sequenced from the same sample in a study of T cell repertoires in cytomegalovirus infection. No cognate antigen is known for these TCRs. TCRdb redid the calling of the reads with MiXCR, one entry per CDR3 protein. In the table there are 830,000 or so distinct CDR3 sequences, 30% to 35% of which are singletons. This material consisted of cultured CD8+ T cells from PBMCs, taken from culture after CMV antigen stimulation. Receptors were obtained from a human donor in good health (CMV status not recorded). Some clones in this sample may be carry-over from other donors' samples.

The J gene is TRBJ1-1, the V gene TRBV11-2; 10 bases are shared with TRBD1. This CDR3 is built from 13 residues. V shed 6 bases, J shed 7 bases, and the junction held 5 bases outside the gene matches. From germline, CDR1 is SGHAT and CDR2 FQNNGV. CDR3 DNA: TGTGCCAGCAGTTTGGGACAGGGGTTTGAAGCTTTCTTT. Its translation is CASSLGQGFEAFF. Full variable domain (outside the CDR3, taken from reference TRBV11-2 and TRBJ1-1): EAGVAQSPRYKIIEKRQSVAFWCNPISGHATLYWYQQILGQGPKLLIQFQNNGVVDDSQLPKDRFSAERLKGVDSTLKIQPAKLEDSAVYLCASSLGQGFEAFFGQGTRLTVV.

The gene calls are TRBV7-8 and TRBJ1-5; D is ambiguous. V dropped 2 bases and J dropped 0 bases, with 5 bases sitting between them. The germline V gene has CDR1 SGHVS and CDR2 FQNEAQ. The CDR3 runs 14 residues. The CDR3 here is CASSLRASNQPQHF. The CDR3 nucleotides read TGTGCCAGCAGCTTAAGGGCTAGCAATCAGCCCCAGCATTTT.

This rearrangement joins TRBV9 to TRBJ2-3; D remains unclear. Germline CDR1 is SGDLS and CDR2 is YYNGEE. The CDR3 length is 15 residues. V was cut by 4 bases and J by 1 base, with 13 bases left in between. The CDR3 is CASSTQTAGTDTQYF. The DNA for the CDR3 is TGTGCCAGCAGCACCCAGACGGCGGGCACAGATACGCAGTATTTT.

This chain uses TRBV6-1 with TRBJ2-5; a possible D gene is TRBD2 (7 bases). Germline loops: CDR1 MNHNS, CDR2 SASEGT. The germline V and J ends were trimmed by 7 bases and 5 bases, with 26 bases remaining between them. The CDR3 sequence is 17 residues long. The CDR3 sequence: CASIPFRGAAFGETQYF. The CDR3 region has the DNA TGTGCCAGCATTCCGTTCCGGGGGGCGGCGTTCGGGGAGACCCAGTACTTC.

This clonotype appeared once. The V call is TRBV9, the J call TRBJ1-4, with TRBD1 identical over 12 bases. The CDR3 is made up of 17 amino acids. Germline V CDR1 and CDR2: SGDLS, YYNGEE. After removal of 0 bases from V and 7 bases from J, the junction contained 7 bases not matched to a gene. CDR3 sequence reads: CASSVVWGQGAGEKLFF. In nucleotides, the CDR3 is TGTGCCAGCAGCGTAGTGTGGGGACAGGGGGCAGGTGAAAAACTGTTTTTT.

The table lists this clonotype with a few counts. The chain recombines TRBV10-3 with TRBJ2-3; 7 bases are a match to TRBD1. The V gene end was trimmed by 6 bases and the J gene end by 3 bases; junction bases not matched to a gene: 12. Germline V gives CDR1 ENHRY, CDR2 SYGVKD. The CDR3 length is 16 residues. Here the CDR3 DNA reads TGTGCCATCAGGAAGTATACGCAGGGGGTAACAGATACGCAGTATTTT. It yields the protein CAIRKYTQGVTDTQYF.

This clonotype is a singleton in its sample. V and J are TRBV15 and TRBJ1-5; D remains unclear. The V gene lost 6 bases and the J gene lost 0 bases, with 9 bases spanning the gap. This CDR3 comprises 14 residues. In germline, CDR1 is LNHNV, CDR2 YYDKDF (reference sequence). CDR3 region: CATSISNSNQPQHF. CDR3 coding DNA: TGTGCCACCAGTATTTCGAATAGCAATCAGCCCCAGCATTTT.

This clonotype was counted at least ten times. This sequence joins TRBV12-3 or TRBV12-4 and TRBJ2-1; D remains ambiguous. The CDR3 consists of 13 residues. V gave up 5 bases and J gave up 2 bases, with 7 bases separating them. The CDR3 nucleotides read TGTGCCAGCAGTCCCTCAGCCTACAATGAGCAGTTCTTC. As protein: CASSPSAYNEQFF.

The rearrangement links TRBV19 to TRBJ2-7, with TRBD1 matching 7 bases. The CDR3 runs 14 residues. V was pared by 6 bases and J by 2 bases, with 7 bases of the junction left unmatched. Per germline, CDR1 LNHDA and CDR2 SQIVND (reference sequence). CDR3 DNA sequence: TGTGCCAGTAGCACAGGGGAGAACCCCTACGAGCAGTACTTC. Protein: CASSTGENPYEQYF.

The chain couples TRBV6-8 to TRBJ2-3; no clear D. V lost 6 bases, J lost 5 bases, and 6 bases lay in between. This CDR3 has 11 amino acids. Germline V gives CDR1 MNHGY, CDR2 SAAAGT. The CDR3 spells CASRHQDTQYF. Written as DNA, the CDR3 is TGTGCCAGCAGACATCAAGATACGCAGTATTTT.

In regard to this clonotype: A much larger clone is a single base away; this may be a read error. The rearrangement uses TRBV18 and TRBJ1-4, with TRBD1 matching over 7 bases. CDR3 length: 15 residues. Germline CDR1 KGHSH, CDR2 LQKENI. The CDR3 region is CTSSPGQSTNEKLFF. Written as DNA, the CDR3 is TGTACCAGCTCACCGGGACAGTCAACTAATGAAAAACTGTTTTTT.

The chain carries TRBV7-8 and TRBJ1-2, with D unclear. The V end lost 2 bases, the J end lost 6 bases, and 13 bases lay between the germline ends. CDR1 and CDR2 from the germline V gene are SGHVS and FQNEAQ. This CDR3 is 14 amino acids long. This CDR3 reads CASSLQGSINGYTF. The CDR3 DNA follows: TGTGCCAGCAGCTTACAAGGGTCGATAAATGGCTACACCTTC.

This clonotype came up many times. CDR3 bases: TGTGCCAGCAGCTTAGAAGGGGCGGGGGGGCATGAGACCCAGTACTTC. It specifies CASSLEGAGGHETQYF. The chain couples TRBV7-2 to TRBJ2-5; 9 bases are shared with TRBD2. This CDR3 comprises 16 residues. Germline CDR1 SGHTA, CDR2 FQGNSA. Trimming at V came to 1 base and at J to 5 bases, leaving 8 bases not matched to a gene.

The table lists this clonotype with a few counts. The rearrangement uses TRBV6-1 and TRBJ1-5; D unclear. Per germline, CDR1 MNHNS and CDR2 SASEGT. Trimming removed 2 bases from V and 0 bases from J, with 11 bases in between. The CDR3 consists of 16 residues. This CDR3 is CASSESSQYSNQPQHF. The CDR3 DNA reads as TGTGCCAGCAGTGAATCCAGCCAGTATAGCAATCAGCCCCAGCATTTT.

This rearrangement joins TRBV29-1 to TRBJ2-1; D gene unclear. Trimming shortened V by 3 bases and J by 9 bases, and 6 bases separated the two germline ends. Germline V gene data show CDR1 as SQVTM and CDR2 as ANQGSEA. CDR3 length: 10 residues. CDR3 in DNA: TGCAGCGTTGACTGTAGTGAGCAGTTCTTC. Amino acid sequence: CSVDCSEQFF.

This clonotype appeared many times. The J gene is TRBJ2-2, the V gene TRBV7-2; possibly TRBD2 for D (7 bases). Trimming cost V 4 bases and J 1 base, with 16 bases left between them. Germline-derived CDR1 and CDR2 are SGHTA and FQGNSA. There are 17 residues in the CDR3. This CDR3 reads CASSSPRGAENTGELFF. As DNA, the CDR3 is TGTGCCAGCAGCTCACCCCGGGGGGCGGAGAACACCGGGGAGCTGTTTTTT.

This chain uses TRBV19 with TRBJ2-7, with 7 bases that match TRBD1. Per germline, CDR1 LNHDA and CDR2 SQIVND (reference sequence). V gave up 0 bases and J gave up 3 bases; unmatched junction bases: 5. This CDR3 is 15 amino acids long. The CDR3 spells CASSIDGTAYYEQYF. As DNA, the CDR3 is TGTGCCAGTAGTATAGACGGGACAGCCTACTACGAGCAGTACTTC. The full variable domain, with the rest looked up from reference TRBV19 and TRBJ2-7, is DGGITQSPKYLFRKEGQNVTLSCEQNLNHDAMYWYRQDPGQGLRLIYYSQIVNDFQKGDIAEGYSVSREKKESFPLTVTSAQKNPTAFYLCASSIDGTAYYEQYFGPGTRLTVT.

The chain links TRBV6-2 or TRBV6-3 to TRBJ1-5; D is ambiguous. The CDR3 covers 12 residues. The V end was cut by 8 bases, the J end by 6 bases, with 11 bases between. Germline loops: CDR1 MNHEY, CDR2 SVGEGT. Written as DNA, the CDR3 is TGTGCCAGCTGGTCGGCTACTCAGCCCCAGCATTTT. Protein product: CASWSATQPQHF.

The rearrangement links TRBV20-1 to TRBJ1-3, with D perhaps matching TRBD1 (5 bases). V shed 5 bases and J shed 4 bases, with 9 bases lying between them. Germline V gene data show CDR1 as DFQATT and CDR2 as SNEGSKA (reference sequence). The CDR3 contains 12 residues. The CDR3 nucleotides read TGCAGTGCTCCAGGGTCGGGAAACACCATATATTTT. This translates into CSAPGSGNTIYF.

This clonotype was picked up many times. The V and J genes are TRBV6-1 and TRBJ2-2; 11 bases map to TRBD2. The length of the CDR3 is 17 residues. Germline CDR1 reads MNHNS; CDR2 reads SASEGT. The junction had 3 bases not matched to a gene; V was cut back by 2 bases and J by 1 base. The CDR3 region is CASSETSGGKNTGELFF. For the CDR3, the DNA is TGTGCCAGCAGTGAAACTAGCGGGGGAAAGAACACCGGGGAGCTGTTTTTT.

This clonotype has a count of ten or more. The chain combines TRBV27 with TRBJ2-4; D not certain. With 0 bases removed from V and 0 bases from J, the gap between germline ends came to 9 bases. Per the germline V gene, CDR1 is MNHEY and CDR2 is SMNVEV (reference sequence). This CDR3 comprises 16 residues. CDR3 DNA sequence: TGTGCCAGCAGTTTATCTGTGGGAACAGCCAAAAACATTCAGTACTTC. It yields the protein CASSLSVGTAKNIQYF.

Only a few counts were recorded for this clonotype. This chain connects TRBV19 to TRBJ1-1, with D possibly TRBD1 on 5 matching bases. This CDR3 has 17 amino acids. Trimming took off 5 bases at V and 0 bases at J, with 19 bases between the two ends. The germline gives CDR1 LNHDA, CDR2 SQIVND (reference sequence). DNA of the CDR3: TGTGCCAGTAGTTACCCGACTGGGGACCTGATGAACACTGAAGCTTTCTTT. Translated, it gives CASSYPTGDLMNTEAFF.

The V call is TRBV9, the J call TRBJ2-5; either TRBD1 or TRBD2 may fit D (5 bases each). The CDR3 loop spans 15 amino acids. Germline lookup yields CDR1 SGDLS and CDR2 YYNGEE. V lost 2 bases to trimming and J lost 4 bases, with 15 bases between them. CDR3 coding DNA: TGTGCCAGCAGCGTCTCCGGGACGGTGGCAGAGACCCAGTACTTC. It translates to CASSVSGTVAETQYF.

This clonotype was seen repeatedly, ten times or more. The chain couples TRBV7-2 to TRBJ2-1; 9 positions agree with TRBD1. This CDR3 is 16 amino acids long. Germline CDR1 SGHTA, CDR2 FQGNSA. The ends lost 5 bases at V and 7 bases at J; junction bases unmatched: 12. The CDR3, as DNA: TGTGCCAGCAGCCCCTACCGGGACAGGGTCTTAAATGAGCAGTTCTTC. It yields the protein CASSPYRDRVLNEQFF.

This clonotype was counted a few times. This chain links TRBV15 with TRBJ1-5; the D gene is possibly TRBD1 (5 bases). V lost 5 bases to trimming and J lost 0 bases, with 20 bases between them. Germline lookup yields CDR1 LNHNV and CDR2 YYDKDF (reference sequence). The length of the CDR3 is 18 residues. CDR3 loop: CATSGWIGTDYSNQPQHF. In DNA form, the CDR3 reads TGTGCCACCAGCGGCTGGATCGGGACGGATTATAGCAATCAGCCCCAGCATTTT.

In this sample, this clonotype turned up many times. The J gene is TRBJ2-2, the V gene TRBV7-2; 13 nucleotides align to TRBD2. This CDR3 comprises 18 residues. V lost 5 bases and J lost 1; bases outside the gene matches: 7. Per the germline V gene, CDR1 is SGHTA and CDR2 is FQGNSA. CDR3 nucleotide sequence: TGTGCCAGCAGCCCAGGACTAGCGGGGGAGAAGAACACCGGGGAGCTGTTTTTT. It encodes CASSPGLAGEKNTGELFF.

This clonotype occurred many times. The chain uses TRBV6-2 or TRBV6-3 and TRBJ1-2; tentative D call: TRBD1 (6 bases). The ends were cut back, 6 bases at V and 4 bases at J, with 18 bases in the middle. The CDR3 totals 15 residues. CDR1 and CDR2 from the germline V gene are MNHEY and SVGEGT. The CDR3 sequence: CASSLADTGTYGYTF. In DNA, the CDR3 is TGTGCCAGCAGCCTAGCCGACACAGGGACCTATGGCTACACCTTC.

The rearrangement links TRBV11-2 to TRBJ2-5; tentatively, D is TRBD2 (6 bases). The germline V gene encodes CDR1 SGHAT and CDR2 FQNNGV. The CDR3 runs to 17 residues. V shed 4 bases and J shed 4 bases, with 22 bases lying between them. CDR3 region: CASSSTPHFAGSETQYF. The CDR3 DNA reads TGTGCCAGCAGCTCCACACCCCATTTTGCGGGGTCAGAGACCCAGTACTTC. Full variable domain (missing parts from reference TRBV11-2 and TRBJ2-5): EAGVAQSPRYKIIEKRQSVAFWCNPISGHATLYWYQQILGQGPKLLIQFQNNGVVDDSQLPKDRFSAERLKGVDSTLKIQPAKLEDSAVYLCASSSTPHFAGSETQYFGPGTRLLVL.

In its sample, this clonotype was seen once. The CDR3 protein is CATSERTGGSPLHF. Here the CDR3 DNA reads TGTGCCACCAGCGAAAGGACAGGGGGCTCACCCCTCCACTTT. The V and J genes are TRBV15 and TRBJ1-6, with 11 bases matching TRBD1. The CDR3 is made up of 14 amino acids. Germline V lookup: CDR1 LNHNV, CDR2 YYDKDF (reference sequence). V shed 5 bases and J 10 bases; nucleotides not matched to a gene: 4.

J is TRBJ1-2 and V is TRBV6-5; TRBD1 matches at 7 bases. This CDR3 comprises 16 residues. Germline V CDR1 and CDR2: MNHEY, SVGAGI. V shed 1 base, J shed 14 bases, and the junction held 19 bases outside the gene matches. The CDR3 coding sequence is TGTGCCAGCAGTTACTTCGAATCCTTCGGCTCCAGGGGGTGTACCTTC. Its translation: CASSYFESFGSRGCTF.

CDR3 in DNA: TGTGCCAGCAGCCACACACCGGGACAGTTTTATGGCTACACCTTC. Its protein is CASSHTPGQFYGYTF. The chain links TRBV7-9 to TRBJ1-2; TRBD1 matches at 7 bases. This CDR3 is 15 amino acids long. The V and J ends lost 5 bases and 5 bases, in that order; junction bases with no gene match: 11. Germline CDR1 is SEHNR and CDR2 is FQNEAQ (reference sequence).

This clonotype was picked up a small number of times. The rearrangement links TRBV4-3 to TRBJ1-2, with D hard to call. The V gene's germline CDR1 is LGHNA and CDR2 YSLEER. V lost 2 bases to trimming and J lost 1 base, with 8 bases between them. There are 14 residues in the CDR3. The CDR3 DNA reads as TGCGCCAGCAGCCAACAAAGGAGTAACTATGGCTACACCTTC. This sequence encodes CASSQQRSNYGYTF.